This T cell receptor (beta chain) derives from a study of T-cell reconstitution after alpha-beta-depleted transplantation in children listed by TCRdb under 2016. With regard to the full study: T-cell immune reconstitution after TCRalphabeta/CD19-depleted allogeneic hematopoietic cell transplantation in children was quantitatively tracked in the study by means of TCR repertoire profiling. Broad study findings and their caveats: About two months after transplant, the apparently early recovery of alphabetaT-cell counts reportedly depended on just several hundred clones that had expanded rapidly and came from non-depleted graft cells. The high TCRbeta diversity at day 60 in some patients was ascribed to recipient T cells and intrathymic progenitors that had survived conditioning. Over subsequent months, a decline in hyperexpanded clone frequencies was noted, and after one year, T-cell counts and TCRbeta diversity were mostly ascribed to newly produced T cells.

The library relied on PCR. Sequencing took place on an Illumina HiSeq 2500. Molecular barcoding was employed in the preparation of TCR libraries, with unique molecular identifiers being used to normalize TCRbeta repertoire quantification. TCRdb itself trimmed the public reads at Q25 with fastp, ran MiXCR and retained productive beta chains. All rows with the same CDR3 protein become a single entry with the most common DNA and genes. The sample has more than 40,000 distinct CDR3 sequences on record, around a tenth of them singletons. Roughly 29% of the sample goes to the ten largest clones. CDR1 and CDR2, looked up from the germline V gene, are SGDLS and YYNGEE. The CDR3 runs 15 amino acids, cysteine and phenylalanine included. Only the CDR3 region is kept as DNA, spanning 45 bases read in frame from base 1. Trimming accounts for 4 bases at V and 3 bases at J, while the number of junction bases matched to no gene is 6.

This clonotype was detected a few times. This clone's antigen is unknown. No base-level quality is on record; no much larger clone is a single base apart. The time point label, as the study defines it: day 60 (about 2 months) after transplantation. In the paper's terms, the treatment or condition label means: allogeneic hematopoietic cell transplantation with graft depleted of TCRalphabeta T cells and CD19 B cells. TCRalphabeta/CD19-depleted allogeneic hematopoietic cell grafts were given to the transplant recipients, all of whom were children. The sample was PBMCs, mostly from graft donor cells, taken 60 days after TCRalphabeta/CD19-depleted stem cell transplant. Recombination joined TRBV9 with TRBJ2-7; 11 junctional bases match TRBD1. This receptor was taken from a male patient aged 2-9 years who had a stem cell transplant for chronic granulomatous disease, so the T cells may come from the graft donor. This receptor carries the CDR3 CASSLGQGAFYEQYF. In nucleotide form, the sequence is TGTGCCAGCAGCCTAGGACAGGGGGCCTTCTACGAGCAGTACTTC.